The 26 T cell receptor beta chains given below trace back to one sample, sequenced in a study of identical twins. Each CDR3 protein gets one entry after TCRdb re-called the 5' RACE reads with MiXCR. The sample carries hundreds of thousands of distinct CDR3 sequences, around 6% recorded once. The sequenced material came from naive T cells sorted from blood. These TCRs come from a man aged 18 to 29 in good health.

The CDR3 DNA follows: TGCGCCAGCAGTGAGTTGAAGGGAACAGATACGCAGTATTTT. It yields the protein CASSELKGTDTQYF. The V and J genes are TRBV10-1 and TRBJ2-3; D uncertain. Germline V gives CDR1 WNHNN, CDR2 SYGVQD (reference sequence). Between the trimmed V and J ends, which lost 1 base and 3 bases, there was a span of 8 bases. CDR3 size: 14 residues.

The V gene is TRBV5-6, the J gene TRBJ2-1; 9 nucleotides match TRBD2. The CDR3 contains 17 residues. Germline V gene data show CDR1 as SGHDT and CDR2 as YYEEEE. V dropped 3 bases and J dropped 5; count of bases not matched to a gene: 12. CDR3: CASSSMLLAGSNNEQFF. The CDR3 bases are TGTGCCAGCAGCTCCATGCTTCTAGCGGGATCAAACAATGAGCAGTTCTTC. Together with reference TRBV5-6 and TRBJ2-1, the CDR3 gives the full variable domain: DAGVTQSPTHLIKTRGQQVTLRCSPKSGHDTVSWYQQALGQGPQFIFQYYEEEERQRGNFPDRFSGHQFPNYSSELNVNALLLGDSALYLCASSSMLLAGSNNEQFFGPGTRLTVL.

There are a few counts of this clonotype. Here the CDR3 reads CASSASTGVADTQYF. The CDR3 coding sequence is TGCGCCAGCAGTGCGTCAACGGGAGTGGCAGATACGCAGTATTTT. The chain has TRBV10-1 and TRBJ2-3, with a weak D call TRBD2 (6 bases). CDR1 WNHNN and CDR2 SYGVQD come from the germline V gene (reference sequence). CDR3 length: 15 residues. The germline V and J ends were trimmed by 4 bases and 4 bases, with 15 bases remaining between them.

J is TRBJ2-3 and V is TRBV5-1; a weak D match, TRBD1 (9 bases). Germline CDR1 is SGHRS and CDR2 is YFSETQ. V shed 4 bases and J shed 6 bases, with 18 bases lying between them. The CDR3 sequence is 15 residues long. CDR3 DNA: TGCGCCAGCAGCCGGGGGGGCGGGACAGGGGATACGCAGTATTTT. Its protein is CASSRGGGTGDTQYF.

This chain uses TRBV28 with TRBJ2-5; 7 positions agree with TRBD1. This CDR3 comprises 15 residues. Germline CDR1 and CDR2: MDHEN and SYDVKM. V trimming: 6 bases; J trimming: 0 bases; junction bases outside the gene matches: 7. As DNA, the CDR3 is TGTGCCAGCAGACCTCGACAGGGCTACCAAGAGACCCAGTACTTC. Protein product: CASRPRQGYQETQYF.

In this sample, this clonotype turned up many times. The chain couples TRBV7-2 to TRBJ2-1; D not resolved. With 5 bases removed from V and 7 bases from J, the gap between germline ends came to 9 bases. Germline lookup yields CDR1 SGHTA and CDR2 FQGNSA. This CDR3 is built from 12 residues. CDR3 DNA sequence: TGTGCCAGCAGCGCAAGCCGAAATGAGCAGTTCTTC. It specifies CASSASRNEQFF.

The table lists this clonotype with many counts. The chain carries TRBV3-1 and TRBJ2-4; unclear D gene. V lost 8 bases to trimming and J lost 14 bases, with 7 bases between them. The CDR3 is 8 residues long. The V gene's germline CDR1 is LGHDT and CDR2 YNNKEL (reference sequence). The CDR3 loop reads CASHGEYF. CDR3 bases: TGTGCCAGCCATGGGGAGTACTTC.

The table lists this clonotype with many counts. The chain combines TRBV7-2 with TRBJ2-1; D is perhaps TRBD2 (6 bases). Trimming removed 0 bases from V and 7 bases from J, with 16 bases in between. Germline CDR1 is SGHTA and CDR2 is FQGNSA. The CDR3 extends over 16 amino acids. CDR3 sequence (DNA): TGTGCCAGCAGCTTAGCTGTAGCGGCAAGCGGGAATGAGCAGTTCTTC. Translation gives CASSLAVAASGNEQFF.

This clonotype appeared a few times. The gene calls are TRBV5-4 and TRBJ1-1; D may be TRBD1 (6 bases). The length of the CDR3 is 14 residues. Deletions cut 3 bases from V and 2 bases from J, with 11 bases between. Germline V gene lookup returns CDR1 SGHNT and CDR2 YYREEE (reference sequence). This CDR3 is CASSSETGNTEAFF. DNA for the CDR3: TGTGCCAGCAGCTCAGAGACAGGAAACACTGAAGCTTTCTTT.

The chain links TRBV24-1 to TRBJ2-2; D is tentatively TRBD1 or TRBD2 (5 bases each). Germline loops: CDR1 KGHDR, CDR2 SFDVKD. The V gene lost 5 bases and the J gene lost 4 bases, with 22 bases spanning the gap. The CDR3 has 18 amino acids. The CDR3 sequence: CATSAPGRISSSTGELFF. The CDR3 DNA follows: TGTGCCACCAGTGCTCCGGGACGGATCTCGTCGAGCACCGGGGAGCTGTTTTTT.

This clonotype was observed at least ten times. The chain has TRBV7-9 and TRBJ2-2; D is ambiguous. This CDR3 spans 13 amino acids. Germline-derived CDR1 and CDR2 are SEHNR and FQNEAQ (reference sequence). Deletions cut 5 bases from V and 4 bases from J, with 8 bases between. CDR3 in amino acids: CASSAWSTGELFF. CDR3 nucleotides: TGTGCCAGCAGCGCATGGTCCACCGGGGAGCTGTTTTTT.

This clonotype was observed at least ten times. The V gene is TRBV27, the J gene TRBJ2-1, with TRBD2 identical over 11 bases. Germline loops: CDR1 MNHEY, CDR2 SMNVEV (reference sequence). The junction had 4 bases not matched to a gene; V was cut back by 5 bases and J by 7 bases. The CDR3 sequence is 14 residues long. CDR3 sequence reads: CASSPWTSGNEQFF. CDR3 nucleotide sequence: TGTGCCAGCAGTCCCTGGACTAGCGGGAATGAGCAGTTCTTC.

The rearrangement links TRBV11-2 to TRBJ2-3, with D possibly being TRBD1 or TRBD2 (5 bases each). V lost 5 bases and J 0 bases, leaving 15 bases between the germline ends. This CDR3 has 16 residues. Germline V gene lookup returns CDR1 SGHAT and CDR2 FQNNGV. The CDR3 is CASSHLEGPSTDTQYF. The CDR3 nucleotides are TGTGCCAGCAGCCATTTAGAGGGGCCTAGCACAGATACGCAGTATTTT. Based on the CDR3 plus reference TRBV11-2 and TRBJ2-3, the full variable domain is EAGVAQSPRYKIIEKRQSVAFWCNPISGHATLYWYQQILGQGPKLLIQFQNNGVVDDSQLPKDRFSAERLKGVDSTLKIQPAKLEDSAVYLCASSHLEGPSTDTQYFGPGTRLTVL.

The chain couples TRBV29-1 to TRBJ2-5, with TRBD1 as a possible D gene (6 bases). V dropped 7 bases and J dropped 4 bases, with 13 bases sitting between them. Germline loops: CDR1 SQVTM, CDR2 ANQGSEA. The CDR3 has 12 amino acids. The DNA for the CDR3 is TGCAGCGGGTCCTCAGGGGCAGAGACCCAGTACTTC. As protein: CSGSSGAETQYF.

This clonotype was counted ten times or more. The rearrangement uses TRBV12-3 or TRBV12-4 and TRBJ2-1; D call uncertain. The CDR3 runs 12 residues. Trimming stripped 6 bases from V and 7 bases from J, with 10 bases between. The CDR3 loop is CASSLDQNEQFF. Here the CDR3 DNA reads TGTGCCAGCAGCCTCGACCAGAATGAGCAGTTCTTC.

As DNA, the CDR3 is TGTGCCAGCAGTTTTCCCCCCCCGGGCCAGCTCGCCTCTGGGGCCAACGTCCTGACTTTC. It specifies CASSFPPPGQLASGANVLTF. The chain recombines TRBV12-3 or TRBV12-4 with TRBJ2-6; D gene uncertain. V was clipped by 3 bases and J by 0 bases, with 21 bases between them. The CDR3 runs to 20 residues.

This clonotype was recorded many times. The chain carries TRBV13 and TRBJ1-1; D not resolved. Trimming left V 2 bases short and J 4 bases short, with 5 bases between. CDR1 and CDR2 from the germline V gene are PRHDT and FYEKMQ (reference sequence). The CDR3 is 12 amino acids. This CDR3 is CASSLRRTEAFF. The CDR3 region has the DNA TGTGCCAGCAGCTTAAGGCGCACTGAAGCTTTCTTT. The full variable domain, completed using reference TRBV13 and TRBJ1-1, is AAGVIQSPRHLIKEKRETATLKCYPIPRHDTVYWYQQGPGQDPQFLISFYEKMQSDKGSIPDRFSAQQFSDYHSELNMSSLELGDSALYFCASSLRRTEAFFGQGTRLTVV.

This clonotype was counted many times. The CDR3: CASSYGDEQFF. As DNA, the CDR3 is TGTGCCAGCAGTTACGGTGATGAGCAGTTCTTC. The rearrangement uses TRBV6-2 or TRBV6-3 and TRBJ2-1, with unresolved D. CDR1 and CDR2 from the germline V gene are MNHEY and SVGEGT. This CDR3 spans 11 amino acids. V lost 2 bases to trimming and J lost 8 bases, with 4 bases between them.

At least ten counts were recorded for this clonotype. The germline gene is not matched at one end of the junction; a read error may be the cause. The chain combines TRBV5-1 with TRBJ2-1, with D possibly matching TRBD2 (5 bases). The germline V gene encodes CDR1 SGHRS and CDR2 YFSETQ. The CDR3 is 15 residues long. Written as DNA, the CDR3 is TGCGCCAGCAGTTTGGATGGTTTGCGGGCCGATGAGCAGTTCTTC. Amino acids: CASSLDGLRADEQFF.

As for this clonotype: The CDR3 does not close with the conserved phenylalanine or tryptophan, likely indicating a read error. This chain uses TRBV24-1 with TRBJ1-2; TRBD1 is a possible D gene (6 bases). The germline V gene encodes CDR1 KGHDR and CDR2 SFDVKD. Trimming took off 7 bases at V and 1 base at J, with 9 bases between the two ends. The CDR3 runs 13 residues. For the CDR3, the DNA is TGTGCCACCAGCCTAGGGGGTAACTATGGCTACACCTGC. This sequence encodes CATSLGGNYGYTC.

The sample holds a few counts of this clonotype. The chain employs TRBV5-6 and TRBJ2-5; D uncertain. CDR3 length equals 14 residues. From germline, CDR1 is SGHDT and CDR2 YYEEEE. The V gene lost 2 bases and the J gene lost 2 bases, with 10 bases spanning the gap. Here the CDR3 DNA reads TGTGCCAGCAGCTTATCCCTGATACAAGAGACCCAGTACTTC. Encoded protein: CASSLSLIQETQYF.

This clonotype was picked up a small number of times. The rearrangement uses TRBV12-3 or TRBV12-4 and TRBJ2-5, with 7 bases that match TRBD2. After removal of 5 bases from V and 7 bases from J, the junction contained 16 bases not matched to a gene. The CDR3 extends over 16 amino acids. CDR3 DNA: TGTGCCAGCAGTCCCTCGCTCAGCGGGGACCTCGGGACCCAGTACTTC. Protein: CASSPSLSGDLGTQYF.

The chain combines TRBV7-9 with TRBJ2-3; 12 positions agree with TRBD1. CDR1 is SEHNR, CDR2 FQNEAQ, per germline (reference sequence). The V gene end was trimmed by 5 bases and the J gene end by 6 bases; junction bases not matched to a gene: 9. The CDR3 spans 16 residues. CDR3 DNA: TGTGCCAGCAGCCCCGGGACAGGGGGCCTCTACGATACGCAGTATTTT. Protein: CASSPGTGGLYDTQYF. The complete variable domain, with remaining parts taken from reference TRBV7-9 and TRBJ2-3, reads DTGVSQNPRHKITKRGQNVTFRCDPISEHNRLYWYRQTLGQGPEFLTYFQNEAQLEKSRLLSDRFSAERPKGSFSTLEIQRTEQGDSAMYLCASSPGTGGLYDTQYFGPGTRLTVL.

For this clonotype: This CDR3 is missing its conserved last phenylalanine or tryptophan, likely due to a read error. The chain combines TRBV19 with TRBJ1-1; 7 bases line up with TRBD1. The CDR3 has 14 amino acids. The J segment lost 0 bases and the V segment lost 5 bases, leaving 3 bases of the junction unmatched. The V gene's germline CDR1 is LNHDA and CDR2 SQIVND (reference sequence). This chain's CDR3 is CASSEGAMNTEAFC. CDR3 sequence (DNA): TGTGCCAGTAGTGAGGGGGCAATGAACACTGAAGCTTTCTGT.

The rearrangement joins TRBV4-3 to TRBJ2-4; TRBD2 matches 12 bases. With 0 bases clipped from V and 6 bases from J, the junction kept 6 bases outside the gene matches. The germline V gene has CDR1 LGHNA and CDR2 YSLEER. The CDR3 extends over 17 amino acids. The chain's CDR3 is CASSQDTLAGGVNIQYF. For the CDR3, the DNA is TGCGCCAGCAGCCAAGATACCCTAGCGGGAGGGGTAAACATTCAGTACTTC.

This clonotype was observed at least ten times. V is TRBV6-2 or TRBV6-3 and J is TRBJ2-2; a possible D gene is TRBD2 (5 bases). V was trimmed by 5 bases and J by 1 base, leaving 5 bases between them. CDR1 MNHEY and CDR2 SVGEGT come from the germline V gene. This CDR3 has 13 amino acids. The chain's CDR3 is CASSTRNTGELFF. The CDR3 nucleotides are TGTGCCAGCAGTACTAGGAACACCGGGGAGCTGTTTTTT.